This is a list of T cell receptor beta chains from one sample in a study of T-cell reconstitution after alpha-beta-depleted transplantation in children. MiXCR, run by TCRdb on the PCR reads, gives a single entry per CDR3 protein. The sample holds over 100,000 distinct CDR3 sequences, roughly 7.6% seen once. The specimen comprised PBMCs, sampled before TCRalphabeta/CD19-depleted stem cell transplant. These receptor sequences come from a boy aged 2 to 10 with acute lymphoblastic leukemia, due to receive a stem cell transplant. Both conserved end residues are part of each CDR3. Fields, in order: clone size, D gene, J gene, V gene, CDR3 protein, CDR3 DNA. The D gene is left open where the match is weak. Clone size, where shown, is once, few, many, or a class for clones that have expanded.

abundance: many
d_gene: -
j_gene: TRBJ1-2
v_gene: TRBV7-2
CDR3aa: CASSLERSRSGYTF
CDR3nt: TGTGCCAGCAGCTTAGAAAGGTCTAGGAGCGGCTACACCTTC

abundance: -
d_gene: -
j_gene: TRBJ1-5
v_gene: TRBV15
CDR3aa: CATSSHDRQPQHF
CDR3nt: TGTGCCACCAGCAGTCACGACAGACAGCCCCAGCATTTT

abundance: many
d_gene: -
j_gene: TRBJ2-1
v_gene: TRBV7-2
CDR3aa: CASSSGSYNEQFF
CDR3nt: TGTGCCAGCAGCTCCGGGTCCTACAATGAGCAGTTCTTC

abundance: medium-sized
d_gene: -
j_gene: TRBJ1-5
v_gene: TRBV4-3
CDR3aa: CASSQDAGTADRANQPQHF
CDR3nt: TGCGCCAGCAGCCAAGATGCCGGGACCGCGGACCGTGCGAATCAGCCCCAGCATTTT

abundance: many
d_gene: -
j_gene: TRBJ2-6
v_gene: TRBV2
CDR3aa: CASSPVHSGANVLTF
CDR3nt: TGTGCCAGCAGTCCGGTGCACTCTGGGGCCAACGTCCTGACTTTC

abundance: many
d_gene: -
j_gene: TRBJ2-7
v_gene: TRBV20-1
CDR3aa: CSARSSYEQYF
CDR3nt: TGCAGTGCTAGATCCTCCTACGAGCAGTACTTC

abundance: many
d_gene: TRBD1
j_gene: TRBJ2-2
v_gene: TRBV20-1
CDR3aa: CSVGTANTGELFF
CDR3nt: TGCAGTGTCGGGACAGCGAACACCGGGGAGCTGTTTTTT

abundance: -
d_gene: TRBD2
j_gene: TRBJ2-1
v_gene: TRBV7-9
CDR3aa: CASSFTTTSVGLDEQFF
CDR3nt: TGTGCCAGCAGCTTCACGACGACTAGCGTCGGATTGGATGAGCAGTTCTTC

abundance: many
d_gene: -
j_gene: TRBJ1-1
v_gene: TRBV20-1
CDR3aa: CSAWLGNTEAFF
CDR3nt: TGCAGTGCTTGGTTGGGGAACACTGAAGCTTTCTTT

abundance: once
d_gene: TRBD1
j_gene: TRBJ2-7
v_gene: TRBV20-1
CDR3aa: CNARGRDRGRPYEQYF
CDR3nt: TGCAATGCTAGAGGGCGGGACAGGGGGCGACCCTACGAGCAGTACTTC

abundance: -
d_gene: TRBD2
j_gene: TRBJ2-3
v_gene: TRBV4-2
CDR3aa: CASSLGLAGGGSADTQYF
CDR3nt: TGTGCCAGCAGCCTTGGACTAGCGGGGGGGGGGTCGGCAGATACGCAGTATTTT

abundance: many
d_gene: -
j_gene: TRBJ1-1
v_gene: TRBV5-1
CDR3aa: CASSLGGGWYNTEAFF
CDR3nt: TGCGCCAGCAGCTTGGGTGGGGGCTGGTATAACACTGAAGCTTTCTTT

abundance: -
d_gene: -
j_gene: TRBJ1-6
v_gene: TRBV7-2
CDR3aa: CASRINMRGGVSPLHF
CDR3nt: TGTGCCAGCAGAATTAACATGCGGGGAGGCGTTTCACCCCTCCACTTT

abundance: many
d_gene: -
j_gene: TRBJ2-3
v_gene: TRBV12-3/TRBV12-4
CDR3aa: CASSPRTGAGVFYTQYF
CDR3nt: TGTGCCAGCAGTCCCCGCACGGGGGCGGGAGTGTTTTATACGCAGTATTTT

abundance: many
d_gene: -
j_gene: TRBJ2-1
v_gene: TRBV4-1
CDR3aa: CASSQVRGLGEQFF
CDR3nt: TGCGCCAGCAGCCAAGTGAGGGGCCTTGGGGAGCAGTTCTTC

abundance: -
d_gene: TRBD2
j_gene: TRBJ2-3
v_gene: TRBV11-3
CDR3aa: CASSLDGLAGADTQYF
CDR3nt: TGTGCCAGCAGCTTAGATGGCCTAGCGGGTGCAGATACGCAGTATTTT

abundance: -
d_gene: TRBD1
j_gene: TRBJ2-7
v_gene: TRBV20-1
CDR3aa: CSARGRGQGVHEQYF
CDR3nt: TGCAGTGCCCGCGGAAGGGGACAGGGGGTCCACGAGCAGTACTTC

abundance: many
d_gene: -
j_gene: TRBJ1-1
v_gene: TRBV15
CDR3aa: CASRDNTEAFF
CDR3nt: TGTGCCAGCAGGGATAACACTGAAGCTTTCTTT

abundance: many
d_gene: TRBD2
j_gene: TRBJ2-1
v_gene: TRBV29-1
CDR3aa: CSVPGLAGGYNEQFF
CDR3nt: TGCAGCGTCCCGGGACTAGCGGGGGGCTACAATGAGCAGTTCTTC

abundance: many
d_gene: -
j_gene: TRBJ1-1
v_gene: TRBV6-5
CDR3aa: CASSYPGHTEAFF
CDR3nt: TGTGCCAGCAGTTACCCAGGGCACACTGAAGCTTTCTTT

abundance: few
d_gene: -
j_gene: TRBJ1-4
v_gene: TRBV6-1
CDR3aa: CASSRETTNEKLFF
CDR3nt: TGTGCCAGCAGTAGAGAGACAACTAATGAAAAACTGTTTTTT

abundance: many
d_gene: -
j_gene: TRBJ1-1
v_gene: TRBV5-1
CDR3aa: CASGRKLGGPSNTEAFF
CDR3nt: TGCGCCAGCGGGCGCAAGCTGGGGGGACCTTCGAACACTGAAGCTTTCTTT

abundance: many
d_gene: -
j_gene: TRBJ2-7
v_gene: TRBV5-6
CDR3aa: CASSATTGGPYEQYF
CDR3nt: TGTGCCAGCAGCGCCACGACCGGGGGGCCCTACGAGCAGTACTTC

abundance: few
d_gene: -
j_gene: TRBJ1-4
v_gene: TRBV4-3
CDR3aa: CASSQDPGATNEKLFF
CDR3nt: TGCGCCAGCAGCCAAGATCCCGGGGCAACTAATGAAAAACTGTTTTTT

abundance: many
d_gene: -
j_gene: TRBJ2-2
v_gene: TRBV6-2/TRBV6-3
CDR3aa: CASSPPAAGELFF
CDR3nt: TGTGCCAGCAGTCCGCCCGCGGCCGGGGAGCTGTTTTTT

abundance: many
d_gene: -
j_gene: TRBJ2-6
v_gene: TRBV15
CDR3aa: CATSGLRAGANVLTF
CDR3nt: TGTGCCACCAGCGGGCTTAGAGCTGGGGCCAACGTCCTGACTTTC

abundance: few
d_gene: TRBD1
j_gene: TRBJ1-6
v_gene: TRBV5-1
CDR3aa: CASSFGRTGNSPLHF
CDR3nt: TGCGCCAGCAGCTTCGGACGGACAGGGAATTCACCCCTCCACTTT

abundance: many
d_gene: TRBD1
j_gene: TRBJ1-1
v_gene: TRBV29-1
CDR3aa: CSAGTESTEAFF
CDR3nt: TGCAGCGCCGGGACAGAGTCAACTGAAGCTTTCTTT

abundance: many
d_gene: -
j_gene: TRBJ2-2
v_gene: TRBV14
CDR3aa: CASSQLGNHPTGELFF
CDR3nt: TGTGCCAGCAGCCAGCTGGGCAACCACCCCACCGGGGAGCTGTTTTTT

abundance: many
d_gene: -
j_gene: TRBJ1-6
v_gene: TRBV14
CDR3aa: CASTEGYNSPLHF
CDR3nt: TGTGCCAGCACTGAGGGTTATAATTCACCCCTCCACTTT

abundance: -
d_gene: TRBD1
j_gene: TRBJ1-1
v_gene: TRBV5-5
CDR3aa: CASSRRGVGDRVNTEAFF
CDR3nt: TGTGCCAGCAGCCGGCGGGGCGTAGGGGACAGGGTGAACACTGAAGCTTTCTTT

abundance: few
d_gene: -
j_gene: TRBJ1-2
v_gene: TRBV3-1
CDR3aa: CASSPRAYRIRNYGYTF
CDR3nt: TGTGCCAGCAGCCCACGGGCATATAGGATCAGAAACTATGGCTACACCTTC

abundance: many
d_gene: -
j_gene: TRBJ1-2
v_gene: TRBV5-1
CDR3aa: CASSLDRDYGYTF
CDR3nt: TGCGCCAGCAGCTTGGACAGGGACTATGGCTACACCTTC

abundance: many
d_gene: -
j_gene: TRBJ2-5
v_gene: TRBV4-3
CDR3aa: CASSAPGNQETQYF
CDR3nt: TGCGCCAGCAGCGCTCCAGGGAACCAAGAGACCCAGTACTTC

abundance: many
d_gene: -
j_gene: TRBJ1-4
v_gene: TRBV27
CDR3aa: CASRVTGRGEKLFF
CDR3nt: TGTGCCAGCAGAGTTACAGGGAGGGGTGAAAAACTGTTTTTT

abundance: few
d_gene: TRBD1
j_gene: TRBJ1-5
v_gene: TRBV5-5
CDR3aa: CASSTADRESQPQHF
CDR3nt: TGTGCCAGCAGCACAGCGGACAGGGAGAGTCAGCCCCAGCATTTT

abundance: few
d_gene: TRBD2
j_gene: TRBJ2-3
v_gene: TRBV20-1
CDR3aa: CSARRGAGGVTDTQYF
CDR3nt: TGCAGTGCTAGACGGGGAGCGGGGGGGGTGACAGATACGCAGTATTTT

abundance: many
d_gene: TRBD2
j_gene: TRBJ2-7
v_gene: TRBV28
CDR3aa: CASSPSSGRSYEQYF
CDR3nt: TGTGCCAGCAGTCCATCTAGCGGGCGCTCCTACGAGCAGTACTTC

abundance: -
d_gene: -
j_gene: TRBJ2-1
v_gene: TRBV27
CDR3aa: CASSFRRGGRAYNEQFF
CDR3nt: TGTGCCAGCAGTTTCCGGAGAGGGGGAAGAGCCTACAATGAGCAGTTCTTC

abundance: few
d_gene: -
j_gene: TRBJ1-5
v_gene: TRBV20-1
CDR3aa: CSALDPLSYQPQHF
CDR3nt: TGCAGTGCTCTCGACCCACTGTCCTATCAGCCCCAGCATTTT

abundance: -
d_gene: -
j_gene: TRBJ2-1
v_gene: TRBV12-3/TRBV12-4
CDR3aa: CASRDLYNEQFF
CDR3nt: TGTGCCAGCAGGGACTTATACAATGAGCAGTTCTTC

abundance: many
d_gene: -
j_gene: TRBJ1-1
v_gene: TRBV5-1
CDR3aa: CASSLAQGTEAFF
CDR3nt: TGCGCCAGCAGCTTGGCGCAGGGGACTGAAGCTTTCTTT

abundance: few
d_gene: TRBD1
j_gene: TRBJ1-1
v_gene: TRBV4-1
CDR3aa: CASSLTGEAVAFF
CDR3nt: TGCGCCAGCAGCCTTACAGGGGAGGCCGTGGCTTTCTTT

abundance: few
d_gene: -
j_gene: TRBJ1-2
v_gene: TRBV7-2
CDR3aa: CASREGFPYGYTF
CDR3nt: TGTGCCAGCAGGGAGGGGTTCCCCTATGGCTACACCTTC

abundance: -
d_gene: TRBD1
j_gene: TRBJ1-4
v_gene: TRBV7-9
CDR3aa: CASSFWTGLREKLFF
CDR3nt: TGTGCCAGCAGCTTCTGGACAGGCCTGAGGGAAAAACTGTTTTTT